A selection of T cell receptor beta chains follows, all from one sample in a study of molecular identifiers for immune sequencing clone quantification. TCRdb re-analysed the PCR reads in MiXCR, keeping a single row per CDR3 protein. The sample contains around 470,000 distinct CDR3 sequences, under 30% of which appear only once. The specimen sequenced was naive CD8+ T cells from blood, with Jurkat cell RNA spiked in. All receptors derive from a human donor in good health. Some libraries in this study had Jurkat cell RNA spiked in. CDR3s include the opening cysteine and the closing phenylalanine or tryptophan. Each record gives: clone size, V gene, D gene, J gene, CDR3 DNA, CDR3 protein. A D gene is named only where the DNA matches it firmly. The size field is filled for only some rows; it gives once, few, many or a size class.

NA	TRBV6-2/TRBV6-3	NA	TRBJ1-2	TGTGCCAGCATGGAGGGGCTCTATGGCTACACCTTC	CASMEGLYGYTF
many	TRBV25-1	NA	TRBJ2-7	TGTGCCAGCAAGTCGGGGGCCTACGAGCAGTACTTC	CASKSGAYEQYF
NA	TRBV4-3	NA	TRBJ2-1	TGCGCCAGCAGCCAAGATGGAGGGAGTGAGCAGTTCTTC	CASSQDGGSEQFF
few	TRBV7-9	NA	TRBJ2-2	TGTGCCAGCAGCTTAGTCGCGGACACCGGGGAGCTGTTTTTT	CASSLVADTGELFF
NA	TRBV19	TRBD2	TRBJ2-1	TGTGCCAGTAGTCTGGGACTAGTGGGGAATGAGCAGTTCTTC	CASSLGLVGNEQFF
NA	TRBV19	TRBD2	TRBJ2-5	TGTGCCAGTAGTATGGCGGGGGGGGCCATGGAGACCCAGTACTTC	CASSMAGGAMETQYF
NA	TRBV27	NA	TRBJ2-3	TGTGCCAGCAGTTTAGTCGTGGGGTTGGGTGCAGATACGCAGTATTTT	CASSLVVGLGADTQYF
many	TRBV27	NA	TRBJ2-3	TGTGCCAGCAGTTTGGATGCGTACACAGATACGCAGTATTTT	CASSLDAYTDTQYF
NA	TRBV6-5	NA	TRBJ1-5	TGTGCCAGCAGTTACTCGTCGGGGAATCAGCCCCAGCATTTT	CASSYSSGNQPQHF
many	TRBV5-5	NA	TRBJ2-7	TGTGCCAGCAGCTTGGCCGAGCGGAGTTCCTACGAGCAGTACTTC	CASSLAERSSYEQYF
many	TRBV4-3	NA	TRBJ2-7	TGCGCCAGCAGCCAAGAGGGGACGCCATCCTACGAGCAGTACTTC	CASSQEGTPSYEQYF
NA	TRBV4-2	NA	TRBJ1-1	TGTGCCAGCAGCCAAGACGCTTATTCAGGTACTGAGGCTTTCTTT	CASSQDAYSGTEAFF
NA	TRBV7-8	TRBD1	TRBJ2-5	TGTGCCAGCAGCCGGAAGCGACAGGGTATGGGGGAGACCCAGTACTTC	CASSRKRQGMGETQYF
many	TRBV13	NA	TRBJ2-1	TGTGCCAGCAGCTTAGGCTGGTCTAGCGACCTGAATGAGCAGTTCTTC	CASSLGWSSDLNEQFF
NA	TRBV20-1	NA	TRBJ2-7	TGCAGTGCTAGGGGACACAGGGAGGAGCAGTACTTC	CSARGHREEQYF
few	TRBV20-1	NA	TRBJ2-1	TGCAGTGCTAGTACTGCGACCTACAATGAGCAGTTCTTC	CSASTATYNEQFF
NA	TRBV27	NA	TRBJ2-1	TGTGCCAGCAGTTTAGGGGTCCAGCAAGAGCAGTTCTTC	CASSLGVQQEQFF
many	TRBV6-2/TRBV6-3	NA	TRBJ2-3	TGTGCCAGCAGTTACTCGATCCCATTGGGCGATACAGATACGCAGTATTTT	CASSYSIPLGDTDTQYF
few	TRBV30	TRBD1	TRBJ1-3	TGTGCCTGGGGACAGGAGGGAAACACCATATATTTT	CAWGQEGNTIYF
NA	TRBV27	NA	TRBJ2-3	TGTGCCCGCAGTCCACTCAATACTCGCGATACGCCGTCTTTC	CARSPLNTRDTPSF
NA	TRBV24-1	NA	TRBJ2-7	TGTGCCACCAGCGCAAGCCGGGACGGAACCTACGAGCAGTACTTC	CATSASRDGTYEQYF